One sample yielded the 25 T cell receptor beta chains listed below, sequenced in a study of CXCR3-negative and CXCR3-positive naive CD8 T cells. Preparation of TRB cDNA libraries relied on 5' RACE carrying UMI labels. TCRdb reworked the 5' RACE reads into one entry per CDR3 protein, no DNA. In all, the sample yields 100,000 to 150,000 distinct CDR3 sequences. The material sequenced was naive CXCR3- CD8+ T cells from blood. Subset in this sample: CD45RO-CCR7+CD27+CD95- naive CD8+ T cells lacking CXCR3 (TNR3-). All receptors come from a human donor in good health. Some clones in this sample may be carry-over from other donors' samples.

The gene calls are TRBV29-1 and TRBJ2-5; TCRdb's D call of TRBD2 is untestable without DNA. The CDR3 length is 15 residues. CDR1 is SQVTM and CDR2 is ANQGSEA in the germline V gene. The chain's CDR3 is CSVEGISGGEETQYF.

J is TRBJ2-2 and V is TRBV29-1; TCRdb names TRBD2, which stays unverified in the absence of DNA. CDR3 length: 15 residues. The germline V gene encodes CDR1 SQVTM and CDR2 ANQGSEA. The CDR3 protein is CSVAGLAGYTGELFF.

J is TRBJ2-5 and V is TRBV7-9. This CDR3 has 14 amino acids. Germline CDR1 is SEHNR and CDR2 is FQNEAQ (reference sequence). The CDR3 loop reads CASSLERLQETQYF.

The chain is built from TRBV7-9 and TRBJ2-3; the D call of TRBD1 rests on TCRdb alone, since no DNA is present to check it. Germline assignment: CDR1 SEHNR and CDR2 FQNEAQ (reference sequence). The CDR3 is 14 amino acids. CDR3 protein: CASRRGQQSDTQYF.

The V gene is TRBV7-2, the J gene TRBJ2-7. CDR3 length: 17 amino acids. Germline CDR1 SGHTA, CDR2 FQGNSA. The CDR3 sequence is CASSFFSFGGSLYEQYF. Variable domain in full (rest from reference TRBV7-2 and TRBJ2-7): GAGVSQSPSNKVTEKGKDVELRCDPISGHTALYWYRQSLGQGLEFLIYFQGNSAPDKSGLPSDRFSAERTGGSVSTLTIQRTQQEDSAVYLCASSFFSFGGSLYEQYFGPGTRLTVT.

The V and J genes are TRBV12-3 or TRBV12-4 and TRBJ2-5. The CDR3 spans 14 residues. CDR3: CASSFYSLKETQYF.

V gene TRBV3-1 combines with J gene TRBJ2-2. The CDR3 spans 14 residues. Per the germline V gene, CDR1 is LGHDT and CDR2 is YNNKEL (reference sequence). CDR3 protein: CASSRLKNTGELFF.

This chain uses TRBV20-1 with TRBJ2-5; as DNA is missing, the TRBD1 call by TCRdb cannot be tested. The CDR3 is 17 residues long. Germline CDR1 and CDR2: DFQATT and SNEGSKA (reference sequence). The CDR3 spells CSAADRESEPSYGPQYF.

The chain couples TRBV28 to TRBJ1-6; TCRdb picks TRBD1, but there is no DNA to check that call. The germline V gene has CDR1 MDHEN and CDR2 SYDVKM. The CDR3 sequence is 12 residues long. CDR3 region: CASSPGNSPLHF.

The CDR3 sequence is CASSQVRGGSDEQFF. The chain links TRBV4-1 to TRBJ2-1; the TRBD2 assignment by TCRdb is unverifiable without DNA. From germline, CDR1 is MGHRA and CDR2 YSYEKL. CDR3 length: 15 amino acids.

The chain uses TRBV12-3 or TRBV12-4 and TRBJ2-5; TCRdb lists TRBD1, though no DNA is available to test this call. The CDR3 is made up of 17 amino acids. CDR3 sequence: CASSLSGRGPRQETQYF.

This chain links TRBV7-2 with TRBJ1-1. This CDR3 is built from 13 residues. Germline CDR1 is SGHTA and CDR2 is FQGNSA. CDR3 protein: CASSLLFLTEAFF.

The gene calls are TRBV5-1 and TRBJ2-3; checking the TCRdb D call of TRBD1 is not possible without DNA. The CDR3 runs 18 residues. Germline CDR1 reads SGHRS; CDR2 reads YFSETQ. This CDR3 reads CASSLSLAGPTPSDTQYF.

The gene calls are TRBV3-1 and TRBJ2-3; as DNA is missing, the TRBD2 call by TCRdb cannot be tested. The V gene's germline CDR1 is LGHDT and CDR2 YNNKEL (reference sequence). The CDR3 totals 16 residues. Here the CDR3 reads CASSPRVAGVIDTQYF.

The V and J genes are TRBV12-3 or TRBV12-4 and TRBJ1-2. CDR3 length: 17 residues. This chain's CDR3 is CASSPSVRGSANYGYTF.

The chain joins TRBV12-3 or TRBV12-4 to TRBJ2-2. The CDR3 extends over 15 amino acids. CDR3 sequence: CASRISAPNTGELFF.

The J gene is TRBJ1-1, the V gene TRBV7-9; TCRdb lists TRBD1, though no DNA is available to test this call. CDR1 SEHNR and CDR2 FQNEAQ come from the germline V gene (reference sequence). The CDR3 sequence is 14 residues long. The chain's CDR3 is CASSAKDRGPEAFF.

The chain's CDR3 is CASSEWAGETQYF. V gene TRBV25-1 combines with J gene TRBJ2-5; there is no DNA to check the TCRdb D call of TRBD1. From germline, CDR1 is MGHDK and CDR2 SYGVNS. The CDR3 totals 13 residues.

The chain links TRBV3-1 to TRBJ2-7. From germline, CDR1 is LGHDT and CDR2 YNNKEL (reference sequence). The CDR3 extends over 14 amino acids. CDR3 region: CASSQDLYPYEQYF.

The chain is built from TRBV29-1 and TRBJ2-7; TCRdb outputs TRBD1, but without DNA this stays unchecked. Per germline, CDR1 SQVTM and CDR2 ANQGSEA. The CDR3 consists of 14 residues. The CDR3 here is CSVDPGQGTYEQYF.

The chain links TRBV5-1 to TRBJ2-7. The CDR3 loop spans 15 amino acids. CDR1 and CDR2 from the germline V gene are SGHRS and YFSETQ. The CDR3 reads CASSLRGGSSYEQYF.

CDR3: CASSFGEQETQYF. The chain has TRBV28 and TRBJ2-5. Germline assignment: CDR1 MDHEN and CDR2 SYDVKM. The CDR3 is 13 amino acids.

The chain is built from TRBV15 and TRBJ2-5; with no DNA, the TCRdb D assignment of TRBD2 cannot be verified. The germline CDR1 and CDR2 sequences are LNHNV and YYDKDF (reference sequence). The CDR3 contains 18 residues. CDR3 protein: CATSRERGGPATGETQYF.

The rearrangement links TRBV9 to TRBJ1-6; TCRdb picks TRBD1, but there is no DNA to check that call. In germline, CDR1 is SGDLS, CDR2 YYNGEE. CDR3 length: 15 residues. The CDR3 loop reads CASSVASAGKSPLHF. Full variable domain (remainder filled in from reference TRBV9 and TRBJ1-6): DSGVTQTPKHLITATGQRVTLRCSPRSGDLSVYWYQQSLDQGLQFLIQYYNGEERAKGNILERFSAQQFPDLHSELNLSSLELGDSALYFCASSVASAGKSPLHFGNGTRLTVT.

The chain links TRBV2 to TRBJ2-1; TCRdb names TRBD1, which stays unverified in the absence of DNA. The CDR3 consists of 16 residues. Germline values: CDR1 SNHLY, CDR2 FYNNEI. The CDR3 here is CASSESLAPWGNEQFF.